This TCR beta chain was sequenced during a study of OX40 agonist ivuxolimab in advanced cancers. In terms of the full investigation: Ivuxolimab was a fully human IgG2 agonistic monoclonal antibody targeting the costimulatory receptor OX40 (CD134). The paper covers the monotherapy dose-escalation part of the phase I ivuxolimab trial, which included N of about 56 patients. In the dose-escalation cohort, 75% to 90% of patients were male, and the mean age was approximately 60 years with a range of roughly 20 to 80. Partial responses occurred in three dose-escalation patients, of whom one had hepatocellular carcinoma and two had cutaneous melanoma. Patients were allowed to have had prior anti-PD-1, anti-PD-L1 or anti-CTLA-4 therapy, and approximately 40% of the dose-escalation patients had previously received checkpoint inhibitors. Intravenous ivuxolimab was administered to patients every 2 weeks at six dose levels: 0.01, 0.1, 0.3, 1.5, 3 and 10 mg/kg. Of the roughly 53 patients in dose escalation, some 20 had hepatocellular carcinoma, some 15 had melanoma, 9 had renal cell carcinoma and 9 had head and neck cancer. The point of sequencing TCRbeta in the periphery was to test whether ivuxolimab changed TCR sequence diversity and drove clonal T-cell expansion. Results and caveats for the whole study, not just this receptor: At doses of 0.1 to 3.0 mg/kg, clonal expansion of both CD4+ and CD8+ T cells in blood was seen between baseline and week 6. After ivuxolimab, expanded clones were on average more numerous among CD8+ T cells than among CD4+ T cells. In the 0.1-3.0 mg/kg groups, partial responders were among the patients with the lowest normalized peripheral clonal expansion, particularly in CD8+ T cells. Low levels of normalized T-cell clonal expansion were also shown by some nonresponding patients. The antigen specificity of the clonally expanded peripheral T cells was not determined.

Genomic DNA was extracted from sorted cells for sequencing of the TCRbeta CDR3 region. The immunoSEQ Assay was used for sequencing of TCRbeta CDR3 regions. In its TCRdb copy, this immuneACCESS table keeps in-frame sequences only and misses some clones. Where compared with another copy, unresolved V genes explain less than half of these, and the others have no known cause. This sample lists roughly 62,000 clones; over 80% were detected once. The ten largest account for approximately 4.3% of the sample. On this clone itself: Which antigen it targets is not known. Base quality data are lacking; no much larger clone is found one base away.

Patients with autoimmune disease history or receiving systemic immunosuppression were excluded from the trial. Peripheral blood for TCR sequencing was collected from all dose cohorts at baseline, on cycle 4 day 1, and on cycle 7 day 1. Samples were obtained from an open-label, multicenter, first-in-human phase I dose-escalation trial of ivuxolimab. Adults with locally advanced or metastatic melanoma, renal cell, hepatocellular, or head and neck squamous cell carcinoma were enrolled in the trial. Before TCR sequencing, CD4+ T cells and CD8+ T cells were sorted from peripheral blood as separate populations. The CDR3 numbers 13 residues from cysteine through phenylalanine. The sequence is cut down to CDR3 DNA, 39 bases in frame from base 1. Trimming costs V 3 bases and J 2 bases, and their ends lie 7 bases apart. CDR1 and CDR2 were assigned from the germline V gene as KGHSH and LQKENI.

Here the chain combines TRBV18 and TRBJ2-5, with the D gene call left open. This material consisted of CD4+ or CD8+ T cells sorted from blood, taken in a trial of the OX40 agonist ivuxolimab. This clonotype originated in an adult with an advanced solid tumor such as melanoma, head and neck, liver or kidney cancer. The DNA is TGTGCCAGCTCACCGAACTCGCAAGAGACCCAGTACTTC. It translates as CASSPNSQETQYF.